These 6 T cell receptor beta chains were sequenced from one sample in a study of cytomegalovirus exposure and HLA in healthy donors. Method: immunoSEQ multiplex PCR; TCRdb's copy keeps in-frame clones and lacks some. The top ten hold about 1.9% of the sample, which has 120,000 or so clones, approximately 90% seen once. Material: PBMCs. The receptors shown here come from a woman between 18 and 29 years old in good health and CMV-seronegative.

V usage is TRBV5-1 and J usage is TRBJ2-3; 10 positions agree with TRBD2. Trimming took 4 bases from V and 0 from J; bases not matched to a gene: 5. The CDR3 runs 16 residues. Germline-derived CDR1 and CDR2 are SGHRS and YFSETQ. The CDR3 spells CASSQGTSASTDTQYF. The DNA of the CDR3 is TGCGCCAGCAGCCAGGGGACTAGCGCTAGCACAGATACGCAGTATTTT. Complete variable domain (other parts from reference TRBV5-1 and TRBJ2-3): KAGVTQTPRYLIKTRGQQVTLSCSPISGHRSVSWYQQTPGQGLQFLFEYFSETQRNKGNFPGRFSGRQFSNSRSEMNVSTLELGDSALYLCASSQGTSASTDTQYFGPGTRLTVL.

This clone was recorded only once. This sequence joins TRBV5-8 and TRBJ2-2; D remains ambiguous. The CDR3 sequence is 15 residues long. Germline-derived CDR1 and CDR2 are SGHTS and YDEGEE. With 1 base removed from V and 6 bases from J, the gap between germline ends came to 13 bases. The CDR3 sequence is CASSLRLRSPGELFF. The CDR3 DNA is TGTGCCAGCAGCTTGCGGCTGAGGAGTCCCGGGGAGCTGTTTTTT.

The chain joins TRBV23-1 to TRBJ2-7, with a weak D call TRBD2 (6 bases). TRBV23-1 is labeled an ORF, and its function is uncertain. There are 13 residues in the CDR3. V lost 1 base, J lost 5 bases, and 9 bases lay in between. The CDR3 sequence: CASSQWGEHEQYF. CDR3 DNA sequence: TGCGCCAGCAGTCAATGGGGGGAGCACGAGCAGTACTTC.

The V call is TRBV27, the J call TRBJ1-1; D is unclear. The V end lost 7 bases, the J end lost 5 bases, and 20 bases lay between the germline ends. The CDR3 extends over 15 amino acids. Germline-derived CDR1 and CDR2 are MNHEY and SMNVEV (reference sequence). The CDR3 DNA reads TGTGCCAGCAAATCGGCGAGTAGATCGGGGACTGAAGCTTTCTTT. Protein: CASKSASRSGTEAFF.

The rearrangement joins TRBV14 to TRBJ2-1, with 16 bases aligning to TRBD2. Trimming removed 2 bases from V and 4 bases from J; junction bases left unmatched: 8. Germline lookup yields CDR1 SGHDN and CDR2 FVKESK. The length of the CDR3 is 19 residues. The CDR3 DNA reads as TGTGCCAGCAGCCAACGCAAATCGGGACTAGCGGGGGGGTACAATGAGCAGTTCTTC. Translation: CASSQRKSGLAGGYNEQFF.

The rearrangement uses TRBV5-1 and TRBJ2-3; TRBD2 matches 8 bases. The CDR3 runs 15 residues. V lost 2 bases to trimming and J lost 2 bases; unmatched junction nucleotides: 4. Germline CDR1 and CDR2: SGHRS and YFSETQ. The DNA for the CDR3 is TGCGCCAGCAGCTTCCGGGGGGGCCCCACAGATACGCAGTATTTT. This translates into CASSFRGGPTDTQYF.